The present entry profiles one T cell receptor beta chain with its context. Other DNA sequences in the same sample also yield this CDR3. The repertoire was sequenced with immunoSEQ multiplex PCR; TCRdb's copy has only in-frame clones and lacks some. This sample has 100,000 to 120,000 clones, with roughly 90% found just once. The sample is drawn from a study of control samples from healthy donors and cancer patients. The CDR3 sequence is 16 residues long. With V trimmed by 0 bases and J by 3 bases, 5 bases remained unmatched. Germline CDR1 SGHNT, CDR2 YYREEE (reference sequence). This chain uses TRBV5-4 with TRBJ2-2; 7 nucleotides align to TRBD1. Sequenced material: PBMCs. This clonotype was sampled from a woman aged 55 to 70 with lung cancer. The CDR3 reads CASSLAKGADTGELFF. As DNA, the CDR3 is TGTGCCAGCAGCTTGGCCAAGGGGGCGGACACCGGGGAGCTGTTTTTT. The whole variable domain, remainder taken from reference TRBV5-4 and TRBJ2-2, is ETGVTQSPTHLIKTRGQQVTLRCSSQSGHNTVSWYQQALGQGPQFIFQYYREEENGRGNFPPRFSGLQFPNYSSELNVNALELDDSALYLCASSLAKGADTGELFFGEGSRLTVL.